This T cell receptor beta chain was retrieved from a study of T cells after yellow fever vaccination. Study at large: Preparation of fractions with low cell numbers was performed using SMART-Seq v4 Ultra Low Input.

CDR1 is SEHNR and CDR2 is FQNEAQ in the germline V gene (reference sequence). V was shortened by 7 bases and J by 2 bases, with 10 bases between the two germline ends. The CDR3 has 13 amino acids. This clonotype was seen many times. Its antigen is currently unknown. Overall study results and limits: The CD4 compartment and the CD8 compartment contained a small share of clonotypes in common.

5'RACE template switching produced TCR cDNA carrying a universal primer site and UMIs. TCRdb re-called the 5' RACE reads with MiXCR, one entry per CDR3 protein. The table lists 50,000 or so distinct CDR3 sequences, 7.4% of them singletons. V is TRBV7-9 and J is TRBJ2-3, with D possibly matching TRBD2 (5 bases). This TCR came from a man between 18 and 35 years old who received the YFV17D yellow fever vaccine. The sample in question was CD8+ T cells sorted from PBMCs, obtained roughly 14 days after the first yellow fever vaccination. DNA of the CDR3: TGTGCCAGCACTAGGGAGAACACAGATACGCAGTATTTT. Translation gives CASTRENTDTQYF.